Presented here are 21 T cell receptor beta chains from one specimen sequenced in a study of cytomegalovirus exposure and HLA in healthy donors. Researchers ran the PCR with 60 Vbeta and 13 Jbeta primers. Only in-frame clones appear in the TCRdb table, and some are missing; sequencing was by immunoSEQ multiplex PCR. The repertoire has about 150,000 clones, about 10% of them found once; the top ten carry under 2%. Sequencing input: PBMCs. These TCRs come from a man aged 50 to 59 in good health and CMV-seronegative.

This clone was seen just once. The gene calls are TRBV19 and TRBJ2-3, with TRBD2 as a possible D gene (7 bases). The CDR3 covers 15 residues. Germline values: CDR1 LNHDA, CDR2 SQIVND (reference sequence). V was pared by 6 bases and J by 0 bases, with 13 bases between. CDR3 sequence (DNA): TGTGCCAGTAGAAACCCGGGGGGCAGCACAGATACGCAGTATTTT. Translating it yields CASRNPGGSTDTQYF. Full variable domain (missing parts from reference TRBV19 and TRBJ2-3): DGGITQSPKYLFRKEGQNVTLSCEQNLNHDAMYWYRQDPGQGLRLIYYSQIVNDFQKGDIAEGYSVSREKKESFPLTVTSAQKNPTAFYLCASRNPGGSTDTQYFGPGTRLTVL.

This clone was detected only a few times. This rearrangement joins TRBV9 to TRBJ2-5; D is possibly TRBD1 (6 bases). V gave up 3 bases and J gave up 4 bases, with 16 bases separating them. CDR3 length equals 15 residues. Germline CDR1 reads SGDLS; CDR2 reads YYNGEE. The CDR3 reads CASSATGHLAETQYF. The CDR3 DNA follows: TGTGCCAGCAGCGCTACGGGACACCTGGCAGAGACCCAGTACTTC.

The rearrangement uses TRBV5-1 and TRBJ1-4, with D perhaps TRBD1 (5 bases). This CDR3 is 14 amino acids long. Germline loops: CDR1 SGHRS, CDR2 YFSETQ. V dropped 1 base and J dropped 8 bases, with 12 bases sitting between them. The CDR3 DNA reads TGCGCCAGCAGCTTGTCGCAGGGAGGGGAAAAACTGTTTTTT. It encodes CASSLSQGGEKLFF. Complete variable domain (other parts from reference TRBV5-1 and TRBJ1-4): KAGVTQTPRYLIKTRGQQVTLSCSPISGHRSVSWYQQTPGQGLQFLFEYFSETQRNKGNFPGRFSGRQFSNSRSEMNVSTLELGDSALYLCASSLSQGGEKLFFGSGTQLSVL.

The CDR3 DNA is TGCGCCAGCAGCCCCCGCGAGGGGTCGGGAGGTGAAAAACTGTTTTTT. It is translated as CASSPREGSGGEKLFF. The rearrangement links TRBV5-1 to TRBJ1-4; D is possibly TRBD1 (5 bases). This CDR3 contains 16 residues. V lost 4 bases and J lost 7, with 20 bases in between. Germline CDR1 is SGHRS and CDR2 is YFSETQ.

This clone was detected a few times. The V and J genes are TRBV19 and TRBJ1-3; the D is unclear. V was clipped by 7 bases and J by 4 bases, with 17 bases between them. There are 15 residues in the CDR3. CDR1 is LNHDA and CDR2 is SQIVND in the germline V gene (reference sequence). CDR3 sequence reads: CASTMGRGSGNTIYF. The CDR3, as DNA: TGTGCCAGTACCATGGGTCGGGGATCCGGAAACACCATATATTTT.

This clone was seen a few times. This sequence joins TRBV15 and TRBJ2-3, with 12 bases fitting TRBD1. Germline V gene sequence: CDR1 LNHNV, CDR2 YYDKDF (reference sequence). This CDR3 region has 16 residues. V lost 5 bases, J lost 4 bases, and 7 bases stayed unmatched. CDR3 nucleotide sequence: TGTGCCACCAGCGGGGGACAGGGGGCTAGGGCAGATACGCAGTATTTT. This sequence encodes CATSGGQGARADTQYF.

This chain connects TRBV7-2 to TRBJ1-2; D not resolved. The germline V gene has CDR1 SGHTA and CDR2 FQGNSA. The V end lost 1 base, the J end lost 5 bases, and 8 bases lay between the germline ends. The CDR3 has 13 amino acids. CDR3 DNA sequence: TGTGCCAGCAGCTTAGTAGAATATTATGGCTACACCTTC. Translated, it gives CASSLVEYYGYTF.

This clone was observed a handful of times. The chain joins TRBV5-4 to TRBJ2-5, with TRBD2 matching over 9 bases. Germline CDR1 is SGHNT and CDR2 is YYREEE (reference sequence). This CDR3 region has 16 residues. J was trimmed by 5 bases and V by 2 bases; bases with no gene match: 10. This CDR3 is CASSFGGGGARETQYF. CDR3 nucleotides: TGTGCCAGCAGCTTCGGGGGCGGGGGGGCCCGGGAGACCCAGTACTTC.

The DNA for the CDR3 is TGCGCCAGCAGCCAAGCCCCCCTGGACAGGGCGAGGAACGAGCAGTACTTC. Translated, it gives CASSQAPLDRARNEQYF. V gene TRBV4-1 combines with J gene TRBJ2-5; 8 bases fit TRBD1. The DNA end lines up better with TRBJ2-7; the J call may be wrong. CDR1 and CDR2 (germline): MGHRA, YSYEKL. The length of the CDR3 is 17 residues.

V and J are TRBV30 and TRBJ1-4; 10 nucleotides match TRBD1. The V gene's germline CDR1 is GTSNPN and CDR2 SVGIG (reference sequence). The CDR3 spans 15 residues. Trimming cost V 3 bases and J 3 bases; bases outside gene matches: 4. This CDR3 reads CAWRGDRGPNEKLFF. The CDR3 DNA follows: TGTGCCTGGAGGGGGGACAGGGGACCTAATGAAAAACTGTTTTTT.

V and J are TRBV19 and TRBJ1-2; possibly TRBD1 for D (5 bases). Looked up from germline, CDR1 is LNHDA and CDR2 is SQIVND (reference sequence). The CDR3 consists of 14 residues. Trimming pared 3 bases from V and 4 bases from J, leaving 12 bases between. The CDR3 protein is CASSISTGLYGYTF. CDR3 DNA: TGTGCCAGTAGTATTTCGACGGGACTCTATGGCTACACCTTC. The whole variable domain, remainder taken from reference TRBV19 and TRBJ1-2, is DGGITQSPKYLFRKEGQNVTLSCEQNLNHDAMYWYRQDPGQGLRLIYYSQIVNDFQKGDIAEGYSVSREKKESFPLTVTSAQKNPTAFYLCASSISTGLYGYTFGSGTRLTVV.

This clone was counted a few times. This chain connects TRBV6-5 to TRBJ2-5; maybe TRBD1 (5 bases). This CDR3 spans 14 amino acids. V was pared by 0 bases and J by 4 bases, with 9 bases between. The V gene's germline CDR1 is MNHEY and CDR2 SVGAGI. Written as DNA, the CDR3 is TGTGCCAGCAGTTACTCGCATGGGGCAGAGACCCAGTACTTC. Its protein is CASSYSHGAETQYF.

The sample holds a few counts of this clone. The rearrangement uses TRBV13 and TRBJ2-5, with 7 bases identical to TRBD2. The trim removed 3 bases at V and 3 bases at J, leaving 7 bases unmatched. The CDR3 runs to 15 residues. The germline V gene encodes CDR1 PRHDT and CDR2 FYEKMQ (reference sequence). The CDR3 loop is CASSLGLNSEETQYF. The DNA of the CDR3 is TGTGCCAGCAGCTTGGGACTAAACTCGGAAGAGACCCAGTACTTC. Combining the CDR3 with reference TRBV13 and TRBJ2-5 gives the whole variable domain AAGVIQSPRHLIKEKRETATLKCYPIPRHDTVYWYQQGPGQDPQFLISFYEKMQSDKGSIPDRFSAQQFSDYHSELNMSSLELGDSALYFCASSLGLNSEETQYFGPGTRLLVL.

This clone was counted only a few times. The chain combines TRBV6-6 with TRBJ1-2, with 8 positions matching TRBD1. This CDR3 contains 14 residues. Germline V gene data show CDR1 as MNHNY and CDR2 as SVGAGI (reference sequence). Trimming took 6 bases from V and 4 from J; bases not matched to a gene: 7. The CDR3, as DNA: TGTGCCAGCAGCCAGGACAGGGATGCCTATGGCTACACCTTC. It is translated as CASSQDRDAYGYTF.

This chain connects TRBV18 to TRBJ1-4; D not resolved. Per germline, CDR1 KGHSH and CDR2 LQKENI. V was cut by 3 bases and J by 0 bases, with 8 bases left in between. The length of the CDR3 is 15 residues. CDR3 loop: CASSPGDATNEKLFF. The CDR3 coding sequence is TGTGCCAGCTCACCCGGGGATGCAACTAATGAAAAACTGTTTTTT.

V usage is TRBV5-1 and J usage is TRBJ2-1, with D perhaps matching TRBD2 (5 bases). The germline gives CDR1 SGHRS, CDR2 YFSETQ. CDR3 length: 17 amino acids. Trimming removed 6 bases at V and 1 base at J, with 20 bases between. CDR3 DNA sequence: TGCGCCAGCATGCCCGGCCTGGGTAGCGTTTCCTACAATGAGCAGTTCTTC. Protein product: CASMPGLGSVSYNEQFF.

There are a few counts of this clone. In the same sample, other DNA sequences code for this CDR3. The V and J genes are TRBV7-2 and TRBJ2-3, with D unclear. Trimming pared 1 base from V and 0 bases from J, leaving 5 bases between. Per the germline V gene, CDR1 is SGHTA and CDR2 is FQGNSA. There are 14 residues in the CDR3. In DNA, the CDR3 is TGTGCCAGCAGCTTAGGTACTAGCACAGATACGCAGTATTTT. Its protein is CASSLGTSTDTQYF.

This chain uses TRBV5-6 with TRBJ2-7; D is uncertain. The CDR3 is 19 residues long. CDR1 SGHDT and CDR2 YYEEEE come from the germline V gene. Trimming removed 0 bases from V and 4 bases from J, with 26 bases in between. The CDR3 spells CASSLASIWLENLLYEQYF. The CDR3 bases are TGTGCCAGCAGCTTGGCTTCTATTTGGCTAGAGAACCTCCTTTACGAGCAGTACTTC.

This clone came up a few times. The chain is built from TRBV6-1 and TRBJ1-4; 10 nucleotides align to TRBD1. The CDR3 length is 17 residues. Per germline, CDR1 MNHNS and CDR2 SASEGT. Germline trimming cut 3 bases from V and 0 bases from J; bases unmatched to any gene: 4. CDR3 amino acids: CASSDIGTGATNEKLFF. CDR3 DNA: TGTGCCAGCAGTGACATAGGGACAGGGGCAACTAATGAAAAACTGTTTTTT.

This clone was seen a handful of times. The chain combines TRBV4-2 with TRBJ1-1; unclear D gene. The germline CDR1 and CDR2 sequences are LGHNA and YNFKEQ. Trimming stripped 0 bases from V and 4 bases from J, with 15 bases between. This CDR3 contains 16 residues. CDR3 coding DNA: TGTGCCAGCAGCCAAGATCAAGAGGGTGTCGGCACTGAAGCTTTCTTT. Translated, it gives CASSQDQEGVGTEAFF.

This clone appeared a few times. The chain uses TRBV5-1 and TRBJ1-1; possibly TRBD1 for D (6 bases). The CDR3 runs 14 residues. V dropped 0 bases and J dropped 7 bases, with 13 bases sitting between them. The germline gives CDR1 SGHRS, CDR2 YFSETQ. The CDR3 loop reads CASSLGWTAIEAFF. The DNA for the CDR3 is TGCGCCAGCAGCTTGGGTTGGACAGCAATTGAAGCTTTCTTT.